A single sample gave rise to the 24 T cell receptor beta chains below, sequenced in a study of cytomegalovirus exposure and HLA in healthy donors. Amplification used 60 Vbeta primers and 13 Jbeta primers. TCRdb's copy holds only in-frame clones and misses some; the assay was immunoSEQ multiplex PCR. The sample records about 160,000 clones, around 69% being singletons. The source material was PBMCs. The receptors shown here come from a man aged 55 to 70 in good health and CMV-seronegative.

The gene calls are TRBV5-1 and TRBJ2-5, with TRBD1 as a possible D gene (6 bases). This CDR3 contains 17 residues. Between the trimmed V and J ends, which lost 3 bases and 5 bases, there was a span of 23 bases. Germline loops: CDR1 SGHRS, CDR2 YFSETQ. CDR3 amino acids: CASSSHRDEELYETQYF. The CDR3, as DNA: TGCGCCAGCAGCTCCCACAGGGACGAGGAATTATACGAGACCCAGTACTTC.

The rearrangement uses TRBV28 and TRBJ2-1; TRBD2 agrees at 7 bases. The CDR3 spans 14 residues. Germline V gives CDR1 MDHEN, CDR2 SYDVKM. J lost 7 bases, V lost 2 bases, and 5 bases had no gene match. The CDR3: CASSLAGVLNEQFF. DNA for the CDR3: TGTGCCAGCAGTTTAGCGGGGGTCCTAAATGAGCAGTTCTTC.

This clone has a single count. The J gene is TRBJ2-1, the V gene TRBV5-1; 7 nucleotides agree with TRBD2. The germline CDR1 and CDR2 sequences are SGHRS and YFSETQ. The V and J ends lost 7 bases and 3 bases, in that order; junction bases with no gene match: 10. The CDR3 covers 15 residues. The CDR3 sequence: CASQASRTSYNEQFF. The CDR3 nucleotides are TGCGCCAGCCAAGCATCCAGGACTAGCTACAATGAGCAGTTCTTC.

This chain connects TRBV6-5 to TRBJ2-7; 10 nucleotides align to TRBD2. The germline V gene has CDR1 MNHEY and CDR2 SVGAGI. J lost 2 bases, V lost 4 bases, and 5 bases had no gene match. The length of the CDR3 is 15 residues. CDR3 DNA: TGTGCCAGCAGTTTCGGTAGCGGGGGGCCCTACGAGCAGTACTTC. This gives the protein CASSFGSGGPYEQYF.

The chain uses TRBV5-6 and TRBJ1-5; the match to TRBD1 covers 7 bases. V lost 4 bases, J lost 4 bases, and 2 bases stayed unmatched. CDR1 and CDR2 from the germline V gene are SGHDT and YYEEEE. The CDR3 covers 13 residues. CDR3 residues: CASSPDRNQPQHF. The DNA for the CDR3 is TGTGCCAGCAGCCCGGACAGGAATCAGCCCCAGCATTTT.

The chain is built from TRBV11-1 and TRBJ1-1; maybe TRBD1 (5 bases). V lost 1 base, J lost 2 bases, and 8 bases lay in between. Germline CDR1 SGHAT, CDR2 FQDESV (reference sequence). This CDR3 spans 14 amino acids. CDR3 sequence (DNA): TGTGCCAGCAGCTTAGAAAGGGGTAACACTGAAGCTTTCTTT. It codes for CASSLERGNTEAFF. The variable domain in full, with the rest retrieved from reference TRBV11-1 and TRBJ1-1, is EAEVAQSPRYKITEKSQAVAFWCDPISGHATLYWYRQILGQGPELLVQFQDESVVDDSQLPKDRFSAERLKGVDSTLKIQPAELGDSAMYLCASSLERGNTEAFFGQGTRLTVV.

The CDR3 nucleotides read TGTGCCAGCAGGACAGGGATCGACGAGCAGTACTTC. Protein product: CASRTGIDEQYF. The chain uses TRBV27 and TRBJ2-7; 7 nucleotides agree with TRBD1. The CDR3 loop spans 12 amino acids. Germline V CDR1 and CDR2: MNHEY, SMNVEV (reference sequence). V gave up 6 bases and J gave up 5 bases; unmatched junction bases: 4.

Here the CDR3 reads CASSEYGDRGRPRNEQYF. For the CDR3, the DNA is TGTGCCAGCAGTGAATACGGGGACAGGGGGCGACCCAGGAACGAGCAGTACTTC. V usage is TRBV2 and J usage is TRBJ2-7; 12 nucleotides agree with TRBD1. Losses at the gene ends were 2 bases for V and 5 bases for J; bases not matched to a gene: 13. From germline, CDR1 is SNHLY and CDR2 FYNNEI. The CDR3 runs to 18 residues.

The J gene is TRBJ2-1, the V gene TRBV9, with TRBD2 matching 9 bases. The V gene end was trimmed by 0 bases and the J gene end by 9 bases; junction bases not matched to a gene: 10. This CDR3 is 16 amino acids long. CDR1 SGDLS and CDR2 YYNGEE come from the germline V gene. In DNA form, the CDR3 reads TGTGCCAGCAGCGTAGGCCTGGCGGGAGGGCTTCTTGAGCAGTTCTTC. Its protein is CASSVGLAGGLLEQFF.

The chain couples TRBV7-9 to TRBJ2-3, with TRBD2 identical over 8 bases. The germline V gene encodes CDR1 SEHNR and CDR2 FQNEAQ (reference sequence). V shed 5 bases and J 2 bases; nucleotides not matched to a gene: 3. The CDR3 sequence is 14 residues long. CDR3 region: CASSPRGVTDTQYF. The CDR3 region has the DNA TGTGCCAGCAGCCCGCGGGGGGTCACAGATACGCAGTATTTT. The entire variable domain, with the rest obtained from reference TRBV7-9 and TRBJ2-3, is as follows: DTGVSQNPRHKITKRGQNVTFRCDPISEHNRLYWYRQTLGQGPEFLTYFQNEAQLEKSRLLSDRFSAERPKGSFSTLEIQRTEQGDSAMYLCASSPRGVTDTQYFGPGTRLTVL.

This clone was seen a few times. This chain uses TRBV9 with TRBJ2-3; TRBD2 is a possible D gene (6 bases). CDR1 SGDLS and CDR2 YYNGEE come from the germline V gene. CDR3 length: 16 residues. With 3 bases removed from V and 3 bases from J, the gap between germline ends came to 17 bases. The CDR3 sequence: CASSATPGVRTDTQYF. CDR3 in DNA: TGTGCCAGCAGCGCCACGCCGGGGGTGCGTACAGATACGCAGTATTTT.

The chain uses TRBV6-5 and TRBJ2-1; 7 bases align to TRBD2. The germline V gene has CDR1 MNHEY and CDR2 SVGAGI. This CDR3 spans 13 amino acids. J lost 14 bases, V lost 2 bases, and 9 bases had no gene match. CDR3 DNA: TGTGCCAGCAGTTACGACGCGACTAGCCGGAAGTTCTTC. It is translated as CASSYDATSRKFF.

This clone was picked up a small number of times. The chain joins TRBV19 to TRBJ2-1; TRBD2 matches at 13 bases. The CDR3 totals 18 residues. Germline CDR1 is LNHDA and CDR2 is SQIVND (reference sequence). V was clipped by 5 bases and J by 0 bases; unmatched bases: 7. In DNA, the CDR3 is TGTGCCAGTAGTCCTGGGACTAGCGGGATTTTCTCCTACAATGAGCAGTTCTTC. Translation: CASSPGTSGIFSYNEQFF.

The chain is built from TRBV30 and TRBJ1-5; D gene unclear. From germline, CDR1 is GTSNPN and CDR2 SVGIG (reference sequence). Trimming stripped 0 bases from V and 5 bases from J, with 23 bases between. This CDR3 region has 18 residues. CDR3: CAWSVQVWGGRRDQPQHF. The CDR3 coding sequence is TGTGCCTGGAGTGTACAAGTATGGGGAGGCCGCCGTGATCAGCCCCAGCATTTT.

The gene calls are TRBV6-6 and TRBJ1-6; a weak D match, TRBD1 (5 bases). V was shortened by 0 bases and J by 7 bases, with 10 bases between the two germline ends. This CDR3 is 15 amino acids long. Germline-derived CDR1 and CDR2 are MNHNY and SVGAGI (reference sequence). For the CDR3, the DNA is TGTGCCAGCAGTTACTCGGCTGGGGGGAATTCACCCCTCCACTTT. This gives the protein CASSYSAGGNSPLHF.

The CDR3 sequence is CAWSQGAEAFF. The CDR3 DNA reads as TGTGCCTGGAGCCAGGGGGCTGAAGCTTTCTTT. The gene calls are TRBV30 and TRBJ1-1, with 7 bases that match TRBD1. Germline lookup yields CDR1 GTSNPN and CDR2 SVGIG (reference sequence). V lost 3 bases to trimming and J lost 6 bases; unmatched junction nucleotides: 1. The CDR3 covers 11 residues.

This chain joins TRBV7-2 and TRBJ2-1, with D uncertain. The germline CDR1 and CDR2 sequences are SGHTA and FQGNSA. V dropped 1 base and J dropped 6 bases, with 4 bases sitting between them. This CDR3 comprises 12 residues. The CDR3 DNA reads TGTGCCAGCAGCTTAGACACCAATGAGCAGTTCTTC. It specifies CASSLDTNEQFF.

The chain recombines TRBV6-5 with TRBJ2-7; 7 nucleotides align to TRBD1. CDR3 length: 14 amino acids. Germline CDR1 reads MNHEY; CDR2 reads SVGAGI. V trimming: 2 bases; J trimming: 1 base; junction bases outside the gene matches: 2. The CDR3 protein is CASSYGQASYEQYF. The CDR3 coding sequence is TGTGCCAGCAGTTACGGACAGGCTTCCTACGAGCAGTACTTC.

The chain links TRBV7-3 to TRBJ2-2; possibly TRBD1 for D (6 bases). CDR1 and CDR2 from the germline V gene are SGHTA and FQGTGA. With 2 bases removed from V and 7 bases from J, the gap between germline ends came to 20 bases. This CDR3 is built from 17 residues. CDR3 DNA: TGTGCCAGCAGCTTACGCTTGGCAGGGGCAAGTGGCGGGGAGCTGTTTTTT. This sequence encodes CASSLRLAGASGGELFF.

This clone was counted a few times. The same CDR3 also results from other DNA sequences found in this sample. The V gene is TRBV19, the J gene TRBJ1-2; weak D call: TRBD1 (5 bases). In germline, CDR1 is LNHDA, CDR2 SQIVND (reference sequence). The CDR3 contains 12 residues. Trimming shortened V by 3 bases and J by 8 bases, and 10 bases separated the two germline ends. As DNA, the CDR3 is TGTGCCAGTAGTATCCAGGGAAGCGGCTACACCTTC. It codes for CASSIQGSGYTF.

This chain connects TRBV11-3 to TRBJ2-4, with 9 bases identical to TRBD1. Trimming cost V 4 bases and J 1 base; bases outside gene matches: 17. The germline CDR1 and CDR2 sequences are SGHNT and YENEEA. The CDR3 has 20 residues. The chain's CDR3 is CASSSINRDRVSWAKNIQYF. In DNA form, the CDR3 reads TGTGCCAGCAGCTCAATTAACCGGGACAGGGTTTCGTGGGCCAAAAACATTCAGTACTTC.

This clone turned up a few times. The V call is TRBV5-6, the J call TRBJ1-3, with TRBD1 matching over 10 bases. Per germline, CDR1 SGHDT and CDR2 YYEEEE. V lost 4 bases, J lost 4 bases, and 8 bases stayed unmatched. This CDR3 comprises 16 residues. The CDR3 DNA follows: TGTGCCAGCAGCCCGACAGGGGGCGCGGAGGGAAACACCATATATTTT. Encoded protein: CASSPTGGAEGNTIYF.

The chain uses TRBV25-1 and TRBJ2-5; 10 bases agree with TRBD2. J was trimmed by 5 bases and V by 6 bases; bases with no gene match: 6. Germline CDR1 reads MGHDK; CDR2 reads SYGVNS. The CDR3 covers 14 residues. CDR3 residues: CASSLRSGGETQYF. In nucleotides, the CDR3 is TGTGCCAGCAGCCTCCGTAGCGGGGGGGAGACCCAGTACTTC.

The V and J genes are TRBV10-1 and TRBJ2-2; 8 nucleotides match TRBD1. With V trimmed by 4 bases and J by 7 bases, 2 bases remained unmatched. CDR3 length: 13 amino acids. CDR1 WNHNN and CDR2 SYGVQD come from the germline V gene (reference sequence). For the CDR3, the DNA is TGCGCCAGCAGTGTGGACAGGGACGGGGAGCTGTTTTTT. The encoded protein is CASSVDRDGELFF.